This TCR beta chain emerged from a study of technical replicates of blood from four donors. V was cut by 1 base and J by 6 bases, with 7 bases left in between. Germline CDR1 is SGHAT and CDR2 is FQNNGV. The CDR3 length is 13 residues. Sequencing was performed with immunoSEQ multiplex PCR; in TCRdb, only in-frame clones are kept and a portion is missing. The sample consists of about 72,000 clones, roughly 96% of them appearing once. The chain couples TRBV11-2 to TRBJ2-1; unclear D gene. The specimen was T cells isolated from PBMCs. The receptor's source is a human donor in good health. Written as DNA, the CDR3 is TGTGCCAGCAGCTTAGGCAGTCTCAATGAGCAGTTCTTC. Encoded protein: CASSLGSLNEQFF.